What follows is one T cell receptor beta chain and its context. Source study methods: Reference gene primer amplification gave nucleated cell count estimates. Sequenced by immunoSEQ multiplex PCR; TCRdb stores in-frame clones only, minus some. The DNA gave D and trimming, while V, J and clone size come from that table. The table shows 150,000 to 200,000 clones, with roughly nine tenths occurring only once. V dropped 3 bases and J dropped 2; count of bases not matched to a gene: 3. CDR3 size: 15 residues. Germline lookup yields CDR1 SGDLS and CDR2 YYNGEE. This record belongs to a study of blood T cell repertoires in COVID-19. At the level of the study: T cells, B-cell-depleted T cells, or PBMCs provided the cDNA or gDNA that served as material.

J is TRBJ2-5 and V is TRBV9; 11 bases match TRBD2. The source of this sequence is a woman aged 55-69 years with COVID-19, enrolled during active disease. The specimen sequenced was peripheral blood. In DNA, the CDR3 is TGTGCCAGCAGCGCCGCTAGCGGGAGGCAAGAGACCCAGTACTTC. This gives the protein CASSAASGRQETQYF.